This TCR beta chain originates from a study of memory CD4+ T cells and cytomegalovirus serostatus. Findings and caveats of the study: Suggested: most of the CMV-linked TCR signature lies in CD4+ memory cells. Repertoires predicted CMV serostatus with median bootstrapped AUC of about 0.95.

Only a few counts were recorded for this clone. Its antigen is undetermined. Profiled with immunoSEQ multiplex PCR; TCRdb holds only in-frame clones, not every one. Here the sample spans about 40,000 clones, roughly 77% being singletons. The sort gate was single viable CD3+CD4+CD8-CD45RO+ cells for memory CD4+ T cells. Donors' CMV status reflects serum IgG against pp150, pp28, p38, p52. Germline values: CDR1 MNHGY, CDR2 SVAAGI. There are 11 residues in the CDR3. The receptor was isolated from an adult in good health and CMV-seronegative. The J gene is TRBJ1-6, the V gene TRBV6-9; D is undetermined. Sequencing was done on a sample of memory CD4+ T cells from blood. In DNA, the CDR3 is TGTCACCGGGATTTTAATTCACCCCTCCACTTT. It codes for CHRDFNSPLHF.